This T cell receptor beta chain was obtained from a study of CD8+CD57+ T cells in acquired aplastic anemia. General observations from the study: The same twenty-nine CD8+ CDR3 sequences occurred in patients and in controls.

Germline V CDR1 and CDR2: SGHAT, FQNNGV. After removal of 7 bases from V and 1 base from J, the junction contained 7 bases not matched to a gene. CDR3 length: 15 amino acids. Genomic DNA, serving as template, underwent TCR beta VDJ and CDR3 profiling. TCRdb redid the calling of the reads with MiXCR, one entry per CDR3 protein. The top ten clones hold about 8% of a sample with 65,000 to 85,000 distinct CDR3 sequences, almost 55% of them seen once. A single count supports this clonotype. Its target is unknown. The V and J genes are TRBV11-2 and TRBJ2-1, with 7 bases identical to TRBD1. The clonotype originates from a human donor in good health, serving as a control. The sample comprised sorted CD4+, CD8+, or CD8+CD57+ T cells (not recorded which) from PBMCs. The CDR3 sequence is CASTNTGASYNEQFF. In DNA form, the CDR3 reads TGTGCCAGCACTAACACAGGGGCTTCCTACAATGAGCAGTTCTTC.